This T cell receptor beta chain was sequenced for a study of Graves' ophthalmopathy and Graves' hyperthyroidism. Whole-study results and caveats: Sensitivity reached 85% to 90% and specificity roughly 76% for a 13-signature model separating ophthalmopathy from stable hyperthyroidism.

Other autoimmune diseases, uncontrolled infections, pregnancy or lactation excluded patients from enrollment. V lost 5 bases to trimming and J lost 2 bases; unmatched junction nucleotides: 9. The CDR3 contains 17 residues. The germline gives CDR1 KGHDR, CDR2 SFDVKD. The authors amplified TCR beta CDR3 regions from RNA transcripts. Scientists carried out first-round RT-PCR using HTBI primers and then a second-round multiplex PCR. TCRdb re-analysed the multiplex PCR reads in MiXCR, keeping a single row per CDR3 protein. The sample yields about 740,000 distinct CDR3 sequences, roughly 40% seen once. This clonotype was recorded at least ten times. Its specificity is unknown.

This chain links TRBV24-1 with TRBJ2-7; 12 positions agree with TRBD1. What was sequenced was peripheral blood. This TCR came from an adult man with Graves' ophthalmopathy. The CDR3 is CATSGTSRDRGPYEQYF. CDR3 coding DNA: TGTGCCACCAGTGGGACGTCCCGGGACAGGGGGCCCTACGAGCAGTACTTC.